Presented here are 30 T cell receptor beta chains from one specimen sequenced in a study of shared clonotypes between healthy human individuals. CD45RO-negative cells were positively selected for CCR7, leaving out terminally differentiated effector memory CD45RA+ cells. Profiled with immunoSEQ multiplex PCR; TCRdb holds only in-frame clones, not every one. In the table there are approximately 720,000 clones, around 90% of which are singletons. Sample: naive CD8+ T cells sorted from blood. The origin of the receptors is a man younger than 45 in good health.

This chain joins TRBV19 and TRBJ2-3, with D unresolved. This CDR3 region has 16 residues. Germline V gives CDR1 LNHDA, CDR2 SQIVND (reference sequence). V was pared by 0 bases and J by 5 bases, with 15 bases between. CDR3 nucleotides: TGTGCCAGTAGTATAGATTCTCGACCAGTCAGAGATACGCAGTATTTT. It encodes CASSIDSRPVRDTQYF.

The chain couples TRBV7-8 to TRBJ1-4; D gene unclear. The germline gives CDR1 SGHVS, CDR2 FQNEAQ. V lost 4 bases to trimming and J lost 7 bases, with 13 bases between them. The CDR3 is 14 residues long. CDR3 DNA sequence: TGTGCCAGCAGCTCCACCCGAGTGGGTGAAAAACTGTTTTTT. This encodes CASSSTRVGEKLFF.

This sequence joins TRBV4-1 and TRBJ2-7, with a possible D match to TRBD2 (5 bases). This CDR3 is built from 17 residues. V was shortened by 0 bases and J by 3 bases, with 18 bases between the two germline ends. CDR1 is MGHRA, CDR2 YSYEKL, per germline. The CDR3 sequence: CASSQDQAPGGYYEQYF. For the CDR3, the DNA is TGCGCCAGCAGCCAAGATCAGGCCCCCGGAGGATACTACGAGCAGTACTTC.

Written as DNA, the CDR3 is TGTGCCAGCAGCGAACCTGGGGAGGTGATAGAGCAGTTCTTC. It encodes CASSEPGEVIEQFF. V and J are TRBV2 and TRBJ2-1; D may be TRBD2 (6 bases). Trimming cost V 6 bases and J 10 bases, with 19 bases left between them. Germline V gene data show CDR1 as SNHLY and CDR2 as FYNNEI. The CDR3 is 14 residues long.

This clone was detected a few times. This chain connects TRBV4-3 to TRBJ2-1, with unresolved D. The CDR3 extends over 16 amino acids. The germline V gene encodes CDR1 LGHNA and CDR2 YSLEER. V shed 1 base and J shed 0 bases, with 10 bases lying between them. This chain's CDR3 is CASSQARSRSYNEQFF. In DNA, the CDR3 is TGCGCCAGCAGCCAAGCCCGGTCCCGCTCCTACAATGAGCAGTTCTTC.

In the case of this clone: The identical CDR3 is also encoded by other nucleotide sequences in the sample. V and J are TRBV6-5 and TRBJ2-2; the D is unclear. V was pared by 4 bases and J by 4 bases, with 4 bases between. The CDR3 is 12 residues long. CDR1 and CDR2 from the germline V gene are MNHEY and SVGAGI. For the CDR3, the DNA is TGTGCCAGCAGTTGGGGCACCGGGGAGCTGTTTTTT. Translated: CASSWGTGELFF.

The chain links TRBV7-9 to TRBJ2-7; D is possibly TRBD1 (6 bases). Germline lookup yields CDR1 SEHNR and CDR2 FQNEAQ (reference sequence). The CDR3 covers 16 residues. Between the trimmed V and J ends, which lost 4 bases and 2 bases, there was a span of 18 bases. CDR3 in DNA: TGTGCCAGCAGCTCAGGGTCACAGGGAGTCCCCTACGAGCAGTACTTC. Translated: CASSSGSQGVPYEQYF.

This rearrangement joins TRBV2 to TRBJ1-2; 7 bases map to TRBD1. The J segment lost 4 bases and the V segment lost 8 bases, leaving 13 bases of the junction unmatched. This CDR3 is built from 15 residues. CDR1 is SNHLY, CDR2 FYNNEI, per germline. The CDR3 is CASSTSGGGTYGYTF. CDR3 bases: TGTGCCAGCTCAACCTCGGGAGGGGGCACCTATGGCTACACCTTC.

V and J are TRBV2 and TRBJ1-5; D is undetermined. The germline V and J ends were trimmed by 5 bases and 6 bases, with 20 bases remaining between them. Germline CDR1 SNHLY, CDR2 FYNNEI. The CDR3 is made up of 16 amino acids. The CDR3 sequence: CASSSLRAIPGQPQHF. CDR3 in DNA: TGTGCCAGCAGTTCGCTAAGGGCCATACCTGGTCAGCCCCAGCATTTT.

The chain has TRBV13 and TRBJ2-1; D is perhaps TRBD2 (6 bases). This CDR3 has 13 amino acids. V was shortened by 4 bases and J by 8 bases, with 12 bases between the two germline ends. Per germline, CDR1 PRHDT and CDR2 FYEKMQ (reference sequence). CDR3 nucleotide sequence: TGTGCCAGCAGCTCAGGACTATACTATGAGCAGTTCTTC. It yields the protein CASSSGLYYEQFF.

The chain is built from TRBV19 and TRBJ2-5; D is perhaps TRBD2 (5 bases). The V and J ends lost 4 bases and 5 bases respectively, with 14 bases between them. The CDR3 is 14 amino acids. From germline, CDR1 is LNHDA and CDR2 SQIVND (reference sequence). The DNA for the CDR3 is TGTGCCAGTAGTACTACGGGGTTAGAGGAGACCCAGTACTTC. Translated, it gives CASSTTGLEETQYF.

The chain uses TRBV29-1 and TRBJ2-1; no reliable D call. Germline CDR1 is SQVTM and CDR2 is ANQGSEA. The ends were cut back, 7 bases at V and 4 bases at J, with 17 bases in the middle. This CDR3 comprises 14 residues. The CDR3 is CSAPAPHDYNEQFF. The CDR3 nucleotides are TGCAGCGCCCCGGCCCCGCACGATTACAATGAGCAGTTCTTC.

The rearrangement joins TRBV7-9 to TRBJ2-7, with D unresolved. This CDR3 contains 14 residues. Germline V gene sequence: CDR1 SEHNR, CDR2 FQNEAQ (reference sequence). V was trimmed by 5 bases and J by 5 bases, leaving 16 bases between them. In DNA form, the CDR3 reads TGTGCCAGCAGCGCGCGGACCGCCACTGACGAGCAGTACTTC. Translation: CASSARTATDEQYF.

The J gene is TRBJ2-2, the V gene TRBV19; D remains ambiguous. The V and J ends lost 3 bases and 6 bases respectively, with 8 bases between them. The CDR3 has 13 amino acids. Germline CDR1 and CDR2: LNHDA and SQIVND (reference sequence). As DNA, the CDR3 is TGTGCCAGTAGTATGGCCCACGCCGGGGAGCTGTTTTTT. Amino acids: CASSMAHAGELFF.

This clone showed up just a few times. CDR3 sequence (DNA): TGCGCCAGCAGCCAAGTAACGGGAGGGGAGACCCAGTACTTC. Encoded protein: CASSQVTGGETQYF. This chain connects TRBV4-1 to TRBJ2-5; 8 bases match TRBD2. Per the germline V gene, CDR1 is MGHRA and CDR2 is YSYEKL. The CDR3 extends over 14 amino acids. The V gene end was trimmed by 1 base and the J gene end by 5 bases; junction bases not matched to a gene: 3.

The chain is built from TRBV7-9 and TRBJ2-7; no definite D call. Germline-derived CDR1 and CDR2 are SEHNR and FQNEAQ (reference sequence). The CDR3 extends over 14 amino acids. The ends were cut back, 1 base at V and 2 bases at J, with 9 bases in the middle. CDR3 in amino acids: CASSLVVTPYEQYF. In nucleotides, the CDR3 is TGTGCCAGCAGCTTAGTTGTGACTCCCTACGAGCAGTACTTC.

The gene calls are TRBV7-6 and TRBJ2-5, with a weak D call TRBD1 (6 bases). The germline V and J ends were trimmed by 0 bases and 1 base, with 24 bases remaining between them. CDR1 and CDR2 from the germline V gene are SGHVS and FNYEAQ. CDR3 length: 20 residues. The CDR3 region is CASSLAWDGQGQNLQETQYF. The CDR3 bases are TGTGCCAGCAGCTTAGCGTGGGACGGGCAGGGACAAAACCTCCAAGAGACCCAGTACTTC.

This clone was seen only a few times. The CDR3 loop reads CASSELGVHEQFF. In nucleotides, the CDR3 is TGTGCCAGCAGTGAACTCGGAGTCCATGAGCAGTTCTTC. V gene TRBV25-1 combines with J gene TRBJ2-1; D not resolved. V was shortened by 2 bases and J by 8 bases, with 10 bases between the two germline ends. Germline CDR1 MGHDK, CDR2 SYGVNS. CDR3 size: 13 residues.

DNA for the CDR3: TGCGCCAGCAGCCAGGGACAGGGGCACGCCTACGAGCAGTACTTC. Encoded protein: CASSQGQGHAYEQYF. This chain connects TRBV4-1 to TRBJ2-7; 10 nucleotides align to TRBD1. The CDR3 is 15 amino acids. Trimming cost V 3 bases and J 2 bases; bases outside gene matches: 4. Germline CDR1 and CDR2: MGHRA and YSYEKL.

This clone was detected a few times. The chain recombines TRBV27 with TRBJ1-1; TRBD1 might be the D (5 bases). This CDR3 has 11 amino acids. CDR1 is MNHEY, CDR2 SMNVEV, per germline (reference sequence). Trimming removed 3 bases at V and 11 bases at J, with 10 bases between. The CDR3 region is CASSFQGYAFF. The CDR3 nucleotides are TGTGCCAGCAGTTTTCAGGGCTATGCTTTCTTT.

This chain uses TRBV19 with TRBJ2-7; 12 nucleotides agree with TRBD2. V lost 3 bases, J lost 2 bases, and 5 bases stayed unmatched. The CDR3 contains 16 residues. CDR1 and CDR2 (germline): LNHDA, SQIVND (reference sequence). This chain's CDR3 is CASSIRTSGAPYEQYF. CDR3 nucleotide sequence: TGTGCCAGTAGTATTCGGACTAGCGGGGCCCCCTACGAGCAGTACTTC.

The chain is built from TRBV4-3 and TRBJ2-2; TRBD2 matches 11 bases. Germline CDR1 is LGHNA and CDR2 is YSLEER. The CDR3 is 16 residues long. Losses at the gene ends were 1 base for V and 3 bases for J; bases not matched to a gene: 1. In DNA form, the CDR3 reads TGCGCCAGCAGCCAAGGACTAGCGGGATACACCGGGGAGCTGTTTTTT. Translating gives CASSQGLAGYTGELFF.

This rearrangement joins TRBV10-3 to TRBJ1-3; a weak D match, TRBD1 (5 bases). With 8 bases removed from V and 0 bases from J, the gap between germline ends came to 17 bases. This CDR3 contains 16 residues. CDR1 and CDR2 from the germline V gene are ENHRY and SYGVKD. This CDR3 is CAISYSGTNSGNTIYF. CDR3 in DNA: TGTGCCATCTCGTACTCCGGGACCAACTCTGGAAACACCATATATTTT.

The CDR3 nucleotides are TGTGCCAGTATGGACCTGAGCTCCTACGAGCAGTACTTC. Residues: CASMDLSSYEQYF. The chain combines TRBV19 with TRBJ2-7; no reliable D call. V was pared by 7 bases and J by 0 bases, with 10 bases between. CDR1 and CDR2 from the germline V gene are LNHDA and SQIVND (reference sequence). This CDR3 is 13 amino acids long.

The chain links TRBV2 to TRBJ2-1; no clear D. Germline-derived CDR1 and CDR2 are SNHLY and FYNNEI. The V end lost 5 bases, the J end lost 8 bases, and 16 bases lay between the germline ends. This CDR3 is 14 amino acids long. The CDR3 DNA reads as TGTGCCAGCAGTTCTGGCGTAAGTATCCATGAGCAGTTCTTC. It translates to CASSSGVSIHEQFF.

The chain carries TRBV5-8 and TRBJ2-2; maybe TRBD1 (6 bases). Germline V gives CDR1 SGHTS, CDR2 YDEGEE. V lost 10 bases to trimming and J lost 1 base, with 11 bases between them. The CDR3 is made up of 13 amino acids. DNA of the CDR3: TGTGCCTTACCGGGACAGAACACCGGGGAGCTGTTTTTT. This gives the protein CALPGQNTGELFF.

The rearrangement links TRBV19 to TRBJ2-7; possible D gene TRBD1, 6 bases. The CDR3 spans 13 residues. V lost 5 bases and J lost 6, with 14 bases in between. Germline V gene data show CDR1 as LNHDA and CDR2 as SQIVND (reference sequence). The CDR3 bases are TGTGCCAGTAGTCAGGACAGTTGGGGCGAGCAGTACTTC. It yields the protein CASSQDSWGEQYF. Complete variable domain (other parts from reference TRBV19 and TRBJ2-7): DGGITQSPKYLFRKEGQNVTLSCEQNLNHDAMYWYRQDPGQGLRLIYYSQIVNDFQKGDIAEGYSVSREKKESFPLTVTSAQKNPTAFYLCASSQDSWGEQYFGPGTRLTVT.

This clone was detected once. The chain uses TRBV7-3 and TRBJ1-4; D remains unclear. Germline CDR1 SGHTA, CDR2 FQGTGA. Trimming left V 0 bases short and J 0 bases short, with 5 bases between. The CDR3 has 15 residues. CDR3 amino acids: CASSLTGATNEKLFF. The CDR3 nucleotides are TGTGCCAGCAGCTTAACGGGAGCAACTAATGAAAAACTGTTTTTT.

The chain links TRBV13 to TRBJ2-1, with 8 positions matching TRBD1. Losses at the gene ends were 1 base for V and 4 bases for J; bases not matched to a gene: 12. The CDR3 loop spans 18 amino acids. The germline CDR1 and CDR2 sequences are PRHDT and FYEKMQ (reference sequence). The DNA of the CDR3 is TGTGCCAGCAGCTTAGAGAAAGGGGGAACAGGGGGATACAATGAGCAGTTCTTC. Its protein is CASSLEKGGTGGYNEQFF.

This rearrangement joins TRBV7-9 to TRBJ2-1; tentatively, D is TRBD2 (5 bases). Germline V gene lookup returns CDR1 SEHNR and CDR2 FQNEAQ (reference sequence). V lost 7 bases and J lost 8, with 18 bases in between. The length of the CDR3 is 14 residues. Here the CDR3 DNA reads TGTGCCAGCACCCCCTCCCGGGGTCCGGATGAGCAGTTCTTC. The encoded protein is CASTPSRGPDEQFF.